These T cell receptor beta chains were read from a single sample in a study of cytomegalovirus exposure and HLA in healthy donors. Method: immunoSEQ multiplex PCR; TCRdb's copy keeps in-frame clones and lacks some. This sample has about 170,000 clones, with 60% to 80% found just once. Sequencing used PBMCs. These receptors were taken from a man in his forties in good health and CMV-seropositive. Each CDR3 is given with its conserved first and last residue. Each record gives: CDR3 length, J gene, D gene, V gene, clone size, CDR3 DNA, CDR3 protein. D genes are given only for firm matches. Size is omitted from some rows. Given values are once, few, many or a class for expanded clones.

12	TRBJ1-1	NA	TRBV19	NA	TGTGCCAGTAGTATAGGACAGCTTTCGGGCTTCTTT	CASSIGQLSGFF
16	TRBJ2-4	NA	TRBV5-4	NA	TGTGCCAGCAGCTTGACCCCGCCCCAGGGTAAAAACAGTCAGTACTTC	CASSLTPPQGKNSQYF
14	TRBJ1-1	NA	TRBV25-1	NA	TGTGCCAGCAGTGAACACAGGAGGGGCACTGAAGCTTTCTTT	CASSEHRRGTEAFF
14	TRBJ2-3	NA	TRBV5-1	NA	TGCGCCAGCAGCTCCAGGGGTGCGACAGATACGCAGTATTTT	CASSSRGATDTQYF
17	TRBJ1-5	TRBD1	TRBV6-1	NA	TGTGCCAGCAGTGATACATGGGGTCAGGGGGCCAATCAGCCCCAGCATTTT	CASSDTWGQGANQPQHF
17	TRBJ1-6	TRBD1	TRBV28	NA	TGTGCCAGCCAGCCCCCTCGGACAGGAATCTATAATTCACCCCTCCACTTT	CASQPPRTGIYNSPLHF
15	TRBJ2-2	TRBD2	TRBV7-9	NA	TGTGCCAGCAGCTTTAGCGGGAGGAACACCGGGGAGCTGTTTTTT	CASSFSGRNTGELFF
15	TRBJ1-1	TRBD1	TRBV5-1	once	TGCGCCAGCAGCCGACAGGGAACGGGGGACATTGAAGCTTTCTTT	CASSRQGTGDIEAFF
14	TRBJ2-1	TRBD2	TRBV5-1	NA	TGCGCCAGCAGCTTTGGACTAGAGTACAATGAGCAGTTCTTC	CASSFGLEYNEQFF
16	TRBJ2-1	TRBD1	TRBV5-1	NA	TGCGCCAGCAGCTTGGGACCACGGACAGGGGACAATGAGCAGTTCTTC	CASSLGPRTGDNEQFF
12	TRBJ2-1	TRBD1	TRBV7-9	NA	TGTTCCAGCGGACAGGGTGGCAATGAGCAGTTCTTC	CSSGQGGNEQFF
17	TRBJ1-5	TRBD1	TRBV5-6	NA	TGTGCCAGCAGCTCTACCGAACCAACAGGGGGTTCTGGGCCCCAGCATTTT	CASSSTEPTGGSGPQHF
13	TRBJ1-5	NA	TRBV10-3	few	TGTGCCATCAGTGGACATCTCAATCAGCCCCAGCATTTT	CAISGHLNQPQHF
14	TRBJ1-1	NA	TRBV4-2	NA	TGTGCCAGCAGCCAAACGGACACCTACACTGAAGCTTTCTTT	CASSQTDTYTEAFF
18	TRBJ1-2	NA	TRBV27	NA	TGTGCCAGCAGTTTGCGCCTTGGGGGCGGGGGACGGAACTATGGCTACACCTTC	CASSLRLGGGGRNYGYTF
15	TRBJ2-2	NA	TRBV5-5	NA	TGTGCCAGCAGCTTATCTGCGGCCGGGACCGGGGAGCTGTTTTTT	CASSLSAAGTGELFF
16	TRBJ1-4	NA	TRBV5-4	NA	TGTGCCAGCAGCTTCTTTCAAGGAGCAACTAATGAAAAACTGTTTTTT	CASSFFQGATNEKLFF
14	TRBJ2-7	TRBD1	TRBV5-1	NA	TGCGCCAGCAGGGCCGGGACAGGTGCCTACGAGCAGTACTTC	CASRAGTGAYEQYF
15	TRBJ2-6	NA	TRBV29-1	NA	TGCAGCGCCCTTGAGTCCAGCGATGGGGCCAACGTCCTGACTTTC	CSALESSDGANVLTF
16	TRBJ2-2	NA	TRBV7-6	once	TGTGCCAGCAGCTCCCCCCGGGCGGGCGTTACCGGGGAGCTGTTTTTT	CASSSPRAGVTGELFF
15	TRBJ2-7	NA	TRBV27	NA	TGTGCCAGCAGTTTAAACAGCCTCGGAGGTAGCGAGCAGTACTTC	CASSLNSLGGSEQYF
15	TRBJ2-1	TRBD2	TRBV7-9	few	TGTGCCAGCAGCCGTCTAGCGGGAGGGGGCAATGAGCAGTTCTTC	CASSRLAGGGNEQFF
16	TRBJ2-5	TRBD2	TRBV7-2	once	TGTGCCAGCAGCTCAACTGGACTAGCGGGAAGAGAGACCCAGTACTTC	CASSSTGLAGRETQYF
13	TRBJ1-2	TRBD1	TRBV18	NA	TGTGCCAGCTCATCGACAGGGGGCTATGGCTACACCTTC	CASSSTGGYGYTF
17	TRBJ2-3	NA	TRBV21-1	NA	TGTGCCAGCAGCAACTGGAAGACTAGCGGGAGTTATGATACGCAGTATTTT	CASSNWKTSGSYDTQYF
15	TRBJ1-1	NA	TRBV5-1	NA	TGCGCCAGCAGCTTGGGTACGGCGGCGGACACTGAAGCTTTCTTT	CASSLGTAADTEAFF
13	TRBJ1-2	NA	TRBV6-1	NA	TGTGCCAGCAGTGTACAGTCACTCTATGGCTACACCTTC	CASSVQSLYGYTF
13	TRBJ1-2	NA	TRBV6-5	few	TGTGCCAGCAGAGATTCAGCTAACTATGGCTACACCTTC	CASRDSANYGYTF
13	TRBJ2-1	NA	TRBV27	NA	TGTGCCAGCAGTTTGTTACAGACCAATGAGCAGTTCTTC	CASSLLQTNEQFF
14	TRBJ2-7	TRBD2	TRBV11-2	NA	TGTGCCAGCAGCTTAGCCCTTAGCGGGAGCGAGCAGTACTTC	CASSLALSGSEQYF
13	TRBJ2-2	NA	TRBV28	few	TGTGCCAGCTGTCTGGGGGCGACCGGGGAGCTGTTTTTT	CASCLGATGELFF
13	TRBJ1-1	TRBD1	TRBV7-3	medium-sized	TGTGCCAGCAGTACACAGGGGGACACTGAAGCTTTCTTT	CASSTQGDTEAFF
14	TRBJ1-4	NA	TRBV19	NA	TGTGCCAGTAGCCGGACAGCCTTTAGTGAAAAACTGTTTTTT	CASSRTAFSEKLFF
13	TRBJ1-1	NA	TRBV9	once	TGTGCCAGCAGCCCATCAACGGGCACTGAAGCTTTCTTT	CASSPSTGTEAFF
14	TRBJ2-3	NA	TRBV5-1	NA	TGCGCCAGCAGCTCCTCTCTTCGCACAGATACGCAGTATTTT	CASSSSLRTDTQYF
14	TRBJ1-6	NA	TRBV2	NA	TGTGCCAGCAGTGAGCTGGGACAAGGATCACCCCTCCACTTT	CASSELGQGSPLHF
16	TRBJ2-7	NA	TRBV7-9	NA	TGTGCCAGCAGCTGGGCGGGTAGCGTAGCCTCCTACGAGCAGTACTTC	CASSWAGSVASYEQYF
15	TRBJ1-1	NA	TRBV15	NA	TGTGCCACCAGCAGAGATTGGGCAGGGGACACTGAAGCTTTCTTT	CATSRDWAGDTEAFF
11	TRBJ2-1	NA	TRBV6-6	NA	TGTGCCAGCAGTCAGGAGGCTGAGCAGTTCTTC	CASSQEAEQFF
13	TRBJ2-7	TRBD1	TRBV2	NA	TGTGCCAGCAGCCAACCGGGACAGCTAGAGCAGTACTTC	CASSQPGQLEQYF